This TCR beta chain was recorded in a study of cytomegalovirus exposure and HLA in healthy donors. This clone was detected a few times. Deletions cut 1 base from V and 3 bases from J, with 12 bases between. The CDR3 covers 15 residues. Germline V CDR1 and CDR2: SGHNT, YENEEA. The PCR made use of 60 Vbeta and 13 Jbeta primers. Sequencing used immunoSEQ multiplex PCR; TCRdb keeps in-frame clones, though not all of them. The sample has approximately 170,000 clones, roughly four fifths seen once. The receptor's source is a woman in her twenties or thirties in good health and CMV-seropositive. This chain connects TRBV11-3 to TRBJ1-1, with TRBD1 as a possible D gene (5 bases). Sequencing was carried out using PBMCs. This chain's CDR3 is CASSLGGGLDTEAFF. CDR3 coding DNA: TGTGCCAGCAGCTTAGGCGGGGGACTGGACACTGAAGCTTTCTTT.